This TCR beta chain was captured in a study of cytomegalovirus exposure and HLA in healthy donors (dated by TCRdb to 2017 to 2019). Regarding the study in general: According to an earlier analysis of several hundred of the donors, 150 million to 200 million T cells yielded 95 million to 140 million unique TCR beta sequences and less than 300 Gb of sequence data. An early release covering about 600 HLA-typed donors comprised roughly 300 gigabases of sequencing data and around 86 million unique TCR sequences. Among the roughly 390 genotyped donors, around 81% belonged to the genetic ancestry cluster associated with self-reported Caucasian donors. The study aimed to test whether cataloging public T cell receptors could reveal signatures of past pathogen exposure. The study profiled the T cell repertoires of more than 500 subjects by immunosequencing and related them to cytomegalovirus serostatus. A separate validation cohort of 100 to 150 different subjects was used in addition to the 666-subject first cohort. To predict cytomegalovirus infection status, the study combined high-throughput TCR immunosequencing, statistical association of individual TCRs with disease status, and machine learning. A later analysis re-examined previously published TCR beta repertoires from roughly 650 donors and added high-resolution HLA genotyping to investigate patterns of TCR occurrence. Rather than using new phenotypic data, the later analysis identified candidate immune exposures from TCR beta sequences and from how often those sequences occurred across donors. To decide whether each TCR beta V gene segment behaved as functional or pseudogenic, an earlier analysis of some 570 of the donors relied on high-throughput TCR beta sequencing. Donor age, sex, ethnicity and CMV serostatus were compiled together with the repertoire data. A later genetic analysis took genome-wide SNP genotypes for about 65% of the roughly 670 donors and used that subset as a discovery cohort. Every discovery cohort repertoire had been produced on one sequencing platform. HLA typing covered class I and class II loci at four-digit resolution. Typing coverage differed by locus: A, B, C, DRB1 and DQB1 were typed in roughly 620-630 donors, DQA1 in about 500, DPA1 in 600 to 610, and DPB1 in around 440. Four to six DR-DQ haplotypes were handled as single units for association and clustering, since linkage in the cohort was strong. Among some 400 genotyped donors of the cohort, an average of about 240,000 unique TCR beta nucleotide sequences was sequenced per donor, of which 15% to 20% were non-productive. Points the paper makes about the study in general: Strong co-occurrence of HLA alleles, especially DR and DQ, made assigning TCR associations to individual alleles difficult. The study gave a list of more than 150 TCR beta chains associated with cytomegalovirus. In a later analysis, several top co-occurrence clusters were reported to appear linked to parvovirus B19, influenza, CMV and Epstein-Barr virus. Because HLA typing was missing for some donors at each locus, association tests included only the typed subset. In both the original and validation cohorts, the classifier was reported to diagnose cytomegalovirus status with high specificity and sensitivity. For the cohort, immune exposure information was limited to CMV serostatus. Most CMV-associated TCR beta chains appeared to be HLA-restricted in a later analysis, and the HLA associations seemed to be driven largely by CMV exposure. A later analysis found that HLA-associated TCR beta chains were more clonally expanded and had lower generation probabilities than equally common non-associated chains. A later analysis found that TCR association rates varied across HLA loci, with DRB1 alleles showing the most associated TCRs and HLA-C alleles the fewest. Linkage disequilibrium might explain the correlated functional status among segregating V segments, but an unknown experimental factor could not be ruled out. At a false discovery rate of 0.05, a later analysis linked 16,951 TCR beta sequences to specific HLA alleles. In a later genetic analysis, a missense DCLRE1C variant was associated with V-gene and J-gene trimming of TCR beta chains, and the association was replicated in an independent cohort. In an earlier analysis of 587 of the donors, most TCR beta V segments appeared in productive rearrangements about 87% or about 30% of the time, broadly matching IMGT annotations. A further reported finding was that TCR beta sequences accurately predicted the HLA-A and HLA-B alleles for most subjects in the first cohort. A cluster of highly shared sequence variants was judged likely to represent a technical artifact of the sequencing pipeline. A later genetic analysis reported fewer N-insertions in productive TCRs among donors in an Asian-associated ancestry cluster than the roughly 620-donor mean. Some IMGT-functional V segments, including TRBV6-2 and TRBV6-3, could not be told apart with the 87-base-pair reads, so those segments were excluded. Because counts were too low, around 18 rarely observed V segments, including chromosome 9 orphons, were left out of the earlier analysis of roughly 600 of the donors. A few of the identified cytomegalovirus-associated TCR beta chains were confirmed in vitro to be specific for cytomegalovirus antigens. Most TCR sequences were observed very rarely across donors, whereas some public TCRs were present in many individuals. The authors suggested that the approach could potentially be extended to other disease states and immunological phenotypes. Roughly uniform sequencing depth across donors was assumed in presence/absence analyses, although this assumption may not hold. The cohort was sequenced for TCR beta chains only, and without alpha or paired-chain data the features that could be detected were limited.

Library creation used the immunoSEQ multiplex PCR assay. The multiplex PCR relied on a mix of 60 forward primers for TCR Vbeta segments and 13 reverse primers for TCR Jbeta segments. The CDR3 region of rearranged TCR beta genes was amplified from genomic DNA by a multiplex PCR assay. Amplified TCR beta libraries were sequenced as 87-base-pair reads on the Illumina HiSeq System. The paper's data handling went like this. In a later analysis, tens of millions of unique TCR beta chains were counted across the 500 to 700 repertoires, and around 10 million of these chains were shared by at least two donors. A nearest-neighbor algorithm error-corrected the raw reads and collapsed the reads into unique sequences, merging closely related sequences to remove PCR and sequencing errors. Alignment of CDR3 sequences to IMGT reference sequences was used to assign V, D and J gene segments. For a sequence to be retained, a match of at least six nucleotides to both a V gene segment and a J gene segment was required. Rearrangements were called productive when the CDR3 lacked stop codons and stayed in frame with V and J; all others were non-productive. CDR3 was defined by IMGT convention, running from the second conserved V-encoded cysteine to the conserved J-encoded phenylalanine. In an earlier analysis of approximately 500 of the donors, sequences lacking an unambiguous match to a single V gene segment were excluded. In an earlier analysis of approximately 610 of the donors, V segments were called functional above 56.7% productive rearrangements and were called segregating when the between-donor standard deviation exceeded 5%. A statistical classification framework was built for diagnosing cytomegalovirus status from the catalog of TCR beta chain sequences. V and J gene assignment, in a later analysis, came from comparing TCR nucleotide sequences with IMGT/GENE-DB human TR gene sequences. The TCRdist pipeline was used in a later analysis to assign CDR3 sequences and most-parsimonious VDJ recombination scenarios. In a later analysis, each TCR beta chain was defined by its CDR3 amino acid sequence together with its V-gene family, and reads lacking a unique V-gene family were excluded. To address suspected cross-contamination and a sequencing artifact, a later analysis removed 550 to 750 highly shared, low-generation-probability nucleotide sequences. In a later analysis, a clonal expansion index was calculated for each public chain from normalized within-repertoire ranks of inferred template counts. A later analysis computed generation probabilities with a VDJ recombination model fitted to out-of-frame rearrangements, and checked the results against IGoR. In a later analysis, TCR-TCR, TCR-HLA and TCR-CMV co-occurrence was scored with hypergeometric tests, and a repertoire-size bias correction was applied to TCR pairs. To estimate false discovery rates, a later analysis permuted the HLA or CMV assignments 20 times. In a later analysis, co-occurring TCRs were grouped with DBSCAN, and TCRdist sequence similarity was added when clustering was performed within HLA-allele-positive subsets. Co-occurrence clustering excluded repertoires with fewer than 30,000 or more than 120,000 public chains, plus five with anomalous nucleotide sharing. TCRdb limited this immuneACCESS table to in-frame rearrangements with V and J called. A share of clones is missing; checked studies link under half to unresolved V genes, and the rest is unexplained. V, J and clone size are those of that table, while D and trimming were read from the DNA. The table held for this sample gives about 210,000 clones. The top ten constitute about 1% of the sample.

Remarks on this clone: Its antigen is unknown.

The CDR3 starts with the cysteine, ends with the phenylalanine, and has 14 residues. CDR3 DNA only is kept here, 42 bases in frame from base 1. At the junction V is shortened by 6 bases and J by 8 bases; bases outside the gene matches: 9. Reading the germline V gene (reference sequence) gives CDR1 PRHDT and CDR2 FYEKMQ. The cohort comprised more than 550 healthy bone marrow donors. At the time of sampling, all cohort members were nominally healthy, though unrecorded immune exposures were likely present. The donor was CMV seropositive and was included in the group of 250 to 300 seropositive cohort members. Each donor provided a peripheral blood sample, and peripheral blood mononuclear cells were used for TCR beta sequencing. Genomic DNA was extracted from the blood cell samples with the Qiagen DNeasy Blood Extraction Kit.

The origin of this receptor is a woman aged 25 to 39 in good health and CMV-seropositive. The chain is encoded by TRBV13 joined to TRBJ2-1, with TRBD1 identical over 8 junction bases. The sample was PBMCs. The DNA is TGTGCCAGCAGTCTTGGACAGGGAGGAGATGAGCAGTTCTTC. Its protein reads: CASSLGQGGDEQFF.